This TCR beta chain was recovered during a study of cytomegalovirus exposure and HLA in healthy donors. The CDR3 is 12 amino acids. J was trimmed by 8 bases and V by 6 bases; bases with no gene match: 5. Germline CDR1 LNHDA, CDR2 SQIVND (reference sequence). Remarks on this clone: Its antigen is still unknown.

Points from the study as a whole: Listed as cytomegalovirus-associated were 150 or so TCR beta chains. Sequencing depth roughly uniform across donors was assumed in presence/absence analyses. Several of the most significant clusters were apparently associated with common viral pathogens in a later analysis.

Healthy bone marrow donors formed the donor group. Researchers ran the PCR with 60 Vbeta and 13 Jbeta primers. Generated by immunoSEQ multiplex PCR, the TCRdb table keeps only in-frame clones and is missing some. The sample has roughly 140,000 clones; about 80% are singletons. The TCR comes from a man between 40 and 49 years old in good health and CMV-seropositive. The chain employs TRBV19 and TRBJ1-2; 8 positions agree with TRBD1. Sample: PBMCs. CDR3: CASRTDRAGYTF. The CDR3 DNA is TGTGCCAGTAGGACGGACAGGGCAGGCTACACCTTC.